Below are 28 T cell receptor beta chains sequenced from a single sample in a study of blood T cells in healthy people across ages (dated by TCRdb to the mid-2010s). Libraries were built with 5' RACE. Sequencing instrument: Illumina HiSeq 2500. A second PCR of roughly 7 to 11 cycles was performed with a sample-barcoded 5' primer and a J-beta primer mix. Using fastp at Q25 and MiXCR, TCRdb reprocessed the public reads and kept productive beta chains. CDR3 protein sequences are deduplicated, and each keeps its most common genes and DNA. The sample table records approximately 600,000 distinct CDR3 sequences; 58% of these occur just once. The ten most abundant clones make up around 37% of the sample. The sample consisted of blood. The receptor set was obtained from a man in his 60s in good health.

The rearrangement links TRBV5-1 to TRBJ1-6, with D perhaps TRBD1 (5 bases). The CDR3 extends over 18 amino acids. The V gene lost 1 base and the J gene lost 8 bases, with 22 bases spanning the gap. The V gene's germline CDR1 is SGHRS and CDR2 YFSETQ. The CDR3 loop is CASSLSQGSHIRDSPLHF. In DNA form, the CDR3 reads TGCGCCAGCAGCTTGTCGCAGGGTTCCCATATAAGGGATTCACCCCTCCACTTT.

This chain links TRBV9 with TRBJ2-1, with D perhaps matching TRBD2 (6 bases). The CDR3 runs 15 residues. V was cut by 0 bases and J by 10 bases, with 17 bases left in between. Germline CDR1 is SGDLS and CDR2 is YYNGEE. In DNA, the CDR3 is TGTGCCAGCAGCGTAGGGGGAGGTGACCGAAGCGAGCAGTTCTTC. Amino acids: CASSVGGGDRSEQFF.

In its sample, this clonotype was seen a few times. The genes are TRBV25-1 and TRBJ2-7; the D is unclear. Germline loops: CDR1 MGHDK, CDR2 SYGVNS. The V and J ends lost 1 base and 2 bases respectively, with 9 bases between them. This CDR3 comprises 14 residues. CDR3 loop: CASSEFGGTYEQYF. The CDR3 DNA is TGTGCCAGCAGTGAATTTGGCGGAACCTACGAGCAGTACTTC.

The chain recombines TRBV20-1 with TRBJ1-2; D not certain. This CDR3 region has 14 residues. Trimming pared 0 bases from V and 1 base from J, leaving 9 bases between. The germline V gene has CDR1 DFQATT and CDR2 SNEGSKA (reference sequence). The CDR3 nucleotides are TGCAGTGCTAGAGATTCGGCCCATAACTATGGCTACACCTTC. Translating gives CSARDSAHNYGYTF.

This clonotype was observed a handful of times. The gene calls are TRBV5-1 and TRBJ1-4, with D possibly being TRBD1 (5 bases). V lost 5 bases and J lost 1, with 12 bases in between. CDR3 length: 15 residues. Germline V gene sequence: CDR1 SGHRS, CDR2 YFSETQ. In DNA form, the CDR3 reads TGCGCCAGCAGATCTCAGGGAGTAACTAATGAAAAACTGTTTTTT. Protein product: CASRSQGVTNEKLFF.

This clonotype occurred many times. This sequence joins TRBV2 and TRBJ2-6; D is unclear. Per germline, CDR1 SNHLY and CDR2 FYNNEI. The CDR3 runs 15 residues. Trimming took 6 bases from V and 0 from J, leaving 9 bases between them. This chain's CDR3 is CASSLDPSGANVLTF. The CDR3, as DNA: TGTGCCAGCAGCTTGGATCCCTCTGGGGCCAACGTCCTGACTTTC.

This rearrangement joins TRBV20-1 to TRBJ2-3; D possibly corresponds to TRBD2 (6 bases). V shed 6 bases and J shed 2 bases, with 12 bases lying between them. CDR1 is DFQATT and CDR2 is SNEGSKA in the germline V gene (reference sequence). The CDR3 consists of 13 residues. In DNA form, the CDR3 reads TGCAGTGCAGTAGCGGAAGTCACAGATACGCAGTATTTT. Protein product: CSAVAEVTDTQYF.

V gene TRBV12-3 or TRBV12-4 combines with J gene TRBJ1-2, with 8 bases fitting TRBD1. The V segment lost 3 bases and the J segment 4 bases; nucleotides outside the gene matches: 4. The CDR3 covers 14 residues. The CDR3, as DNA: TGTGCCAGCAGTTTGCAGGGGGCCGGCTATGGCTACACCTTC. As protein: CASSLQGAGYGYTF.

J is TRBJ1-1 and V is TRBV20-1; TRBD1 might be the D (6 bases). This CDR3 region has 16 residues. CDR1 is DFQATT, CDR2 SNEGSKA, per germline (reference sequence). Trimming stripped 0 bases from V and 4 bases from J, with 18 bases between. CDR3 sequence reads: CSARDSGESRSTEAFF. In nucleotides, the CDR3 is TGCAGTGCTAGAGATTCAGGGGAGTCGCGGAGCACTGAAGCTTTCTTT.

The V gene is TRBV4-1, the J gene TRBJ2-1; no clear D. Per the germline V gene, CDR1 is MGHRA and CDR2 is YSYEKL. Trimming stripped 2 bases from V and 4 bases from J, with 6 bases between. The CDR3 consists of 13 residues. This CDR3 reads CASSQFMYNEQFF. CDR3 in DNA: TGCGCCAGCAGCCAATTTATGTACAATGAGCAGTTCTTC.

This clonotype turned up a few times. This chain connects TRBV12-3 or TRBV12-4 to TRBJ2-3; a possible D gene is TRBD1 (6 bases). The CDR3 is 13 residues long. V lost 4 bases and J lost 4, with 9 bases in between. As DNA, the CDR3 is TGTGCCAGCAGTTCCAGGGGTCCAGATACGCAGTATTTT. Protein product: CASSSRGPDTQYF.

This chain joins TRBV29-1 and TRBJ2-5; D is unresolved. The length of the CDR3 is 13 residues. Trimming took off 5 bases at V and 3 bases at J, with 13 bases between the two ends. From germline, CDR1 is SQVTM and CDR2 ANQGSEA. As DNA, the CDR3 is TGCAGCGTTAGTGTAGGCCTGGAAGAGACCCAGTACTTC. Amino acids: CSVSVGLEETQYF.

The gene calls are TRBV6-1 and TRBJ1-6, with D perhaps TRBD1 (6 bases). The germline gives CDR1 MNHNS, CDR2 SASEGT. Trimming took off 3 bases at V and 9 bases at J, with 15 bases between the two ends. CDR3 size: 15 residues. In nucleotides, the CDR3 is TGTGCCAGCAGTGAGTTATGGACAGAGGCTTCACCCCTCCACTTT. This sequence encodes CASSELWTEASPLHF.

In DNA, the CDR3 is TGTGCCAGCAGCGTCGGTACGGGACTTCCGGGTGAAAAACTGTTTTTT. This sequence encodes CASSVGTGLPGEKLFF. The J gene is TRBJ1-4, the V gene TRBV9; the D gene is possibly TRBD1 (5 bases). Germline CDR1 and CDR2: SGDLS and YYNGEE. V was trimmed by 2 bases and J by 7 bases, leaving 18 bases between them. CDR3 length: 16 residues.

The chain recombines TRBV20-1 with TRBJ2-5, with 13 bases lining up with TRBD2. The V gene's germline CDR1 is DFQATT and CDR2 SNEGSKA (reference sequence). This CDR3 region has 16 residues. V gave up 0 bases and J gave up 2 bases; unmatched junction bases: 3. The CDR3 reads CSARELAGGLQETQYF. The CDR3 bases are TGCAGTGCTAGAGAACTAGCGGGGGGGTTGCAAGAGACCCAGTACTTC.

This clonotype has only a few counts. The chain joins TRBV9 to TRBJ2-5; D gene ambiguous. The CDR3 is 17 residues long. V was pared by 2 bases and J by 4 bases, with 21 bases between. Germline V lookup: CDR1 SGDLS, CDR2 YYNGEE. The CDR3 loop is CASSVGAPPQSRETQYF. In DNA, the CDR3 is TGTGCCAGCAGCGTTGGAGCGCCACCCCAGTCCAGAGAGACCCAGTACTTC.

V and J are TRBV20-1 and TRBJ1-1, with D perhaps matching TRBD1 (5 bases). The CDR3 runs 13 residues. The V and J ends lost 6 bases and 3 bases respectively, with 14 bases between them. Germline V lookup: CDR1 DFQATT, CDR2 SNEGSKA (reference sequence). The DNA of the CDR3 is TGCAGTGCCCCCGGGGGAGGGCACACTGAAGCTTTCTTT. Protein: CSAPGGGHTEAFF.

The genes are TRBV29-1 and TRBJ2-5; possibly TRBD1 for D (6 bases). The length of the CDR3 is 12 residues. Per the germline V gene, CDR1 is SQVTM and CDR2 is ANQGSEA. V shed 4 bases and J shed 4 bases, with 10 bases lying between them. CDR3: CSVGGRAETQYF. As DNA, the CDR3 is TGCAGCGTTGGGGGGCGGGCAGAGACCCAGTACTTC.

The J gene is TRBJ2-2, the V gene TRBV25-1; D might be TRBD1 (6 bases). Trimming took off 1 base at V and 1 base at J, with 10 bases between the two ends. CDR1 MGHDK and CDR2 SYGVNS come from the germline V gene. The CDR3 has 16 amino acids. CDR3 bases: TGTGCCAGCAGTGAATGGGAACAGGGGAACACCGGGGAGCTGTTTTTT. It translates to CASSEWEQGNTGELFF.

V usage is TRBV5-1 and J usage is TRBJ1-6, with 9 bases lining up with TRBD1. Trimming cost V 4 bases and J 9 bases; bases outside gene matches: 5. This CDR3 is 14 amino acids long. CDR1 and CDR2 (germline): SGHRS, YFSETQ. CDR3 protein: CASSSGTGTSPLHF. CDR3 nucleotides: TGCGCCAGCAGCAGTGGGACAGGGACTTCACCCCTCCACTTT.

The rearrangement joins TRBV3-1 to TRBJ2-3; tentatively, D is TRBD1 (5 bases). Germline V CDR1 and CDR2: LGHDT, YNNKEL (reference sequence). The CDR3 sequence is 18 residues long. V was clipped by 1 base and J by 0 bases, with 17 bases between them. The CDR3 region is CASSQGGPLVPSTDTQYF. CDR3 DNA sequence: TGTGCCAGCAGCCAAGGGGGCCCCCTAGTGCCTAGCACAGATACGCAGTATTTT.

V usage is TRBV29-1 and J usage is TRBJ1-1; TRBD1 is a possible D gene (5 bases). Germline CDR1 SQVTM, CDR2 ANQGSEA. The CDR3 has 14 amino acids. Trimming removed 3 bases at V and 2 bases at J, with 13 bases between. The CDR3 here is CSVDSAGTNTEAFF. Here the CDR3 DNA reads TGCAGCGTTGACTCAGCCGGGACTAACACTGAAGCTTTCTTT.

This rearrangement joins TRBV6-5 to TRBJ2-7; 8 bases agree with TRBD1. The end of the DNA is better explained by TRBJ2-5, so the J call may be wrong. This CDR3 is 14 amino acids long. Germline V gene lookup returns CDR1 MNHEY and CDR2 SVGAGI. CDR3 sequence: CASSRTGSSETQYF. DNA of the CDR3: TGTGCCAGCAGCAGGACAGGGTCCTCAGAGACCCAGTACTTC.

The rearrangement joins TRBV2 to TRBJ2-4, with D possibly matching TRBD2 (5 bases). The CDR3 consists of 11 residues. Germline V gene sequence: CDR1 SNHLY, CDR2 FYNNEI. Trimming removed 8 bases from V and 6 bases from J, with 8 bases in between. The CDR3 loop reads CASSEGNIQYF. CDR3 nucleotide sequence: TGTGCCAGCTCAGAGGGAAACATTCAGTACTTC.

The rearrangement joins TRBV4-2 to TRBJ1-6; D not resolved. Germline-derived CDR1 and CDR2 are LGHNA and YNFKEQ. This CDR3 is 13 amino acids long. The V end lost 0 bases, the J end lost 8 bases, and 5 bases lay between the germline ends. CDR3 bases: TGTGCCAGCAGCCAAGAGAAGGATTCACCCCTCCACTTT. Its translation: CASSQEKDSPLHF.

Turning to this clonotype: An end of the junction differs from the germline gene, which may be a read error. Here the CDR3 reads CSTRERSGTTYEQYF. DNA of the CDR3: TGCAGTACTAGAGAAAGAAGTGGGACCACCTACGAGCAGTACTTC. This chain uses TRBV20-1 with TRBJ2-5, with D perhaps assigned TRBD1 or TRBD2 (5 bases each). The J call may be wrong; the DNA end is better matched by TRBJ2-7. The CDR3 is 15 amino acids. CDR1 is DFQATT and CDR2 is SNEGSKA in the germline V gene (reference sequence).

CDR3 bases: TGTGCCAGCAGCTGGTTGCATGAGCAGTTCTTC. It is translated as CASSWLHEQFF. J is TRBJ2-1 and V is TRBV2, with unresolved D. V dropped 6 bases and J dropped 8 bases, with 8 bases sitting between them. This CDR3 is built from 11 residues. Germline V lookup: CDR1 SNHLY, CDR2 FYNNEI.

The rearrangement joins TRBV7-8 to TRBJ2-2; D possibly corresponds to TRBD1 (5 bases). V lost 2 bases and J lost 6, with 10 bases in between. CDR1 SGHVS and CDR2 FQNEAQ come from the germline V gene. There are 14 residues in the CDR3. CDR3 amino acids: CASSLSRVSGELFF. As DNA, the CDR3 is TGTGCCAGCAGCTTAAGCAGGGTTTCCGGGGAGCTGTTTTTT. The variable domain in full, with the rest retrieved from reference TRBV7-8 and TRBJ2-2, is GAGVSQSPRYKVAKRGQDVALRCDPISGHVSLFWYQQALGQGPEFLTYFQNEAQLDKSGLPSDRFFAERPEGSVSTLKIQRTQQEDSAVYLCASSLSRVSGELFFGEGSRLTVL.